Below are 20 T cell receptor beta chains sequenced from a single sample in a study of brain metastases from non-small cell lung cancer. Assay: immunoSEQ multiplex PCR; the TCRdb copy retains only in-frame clones and omits some. The sample holds roughly 2,300 clones, about four fifths seen once. The specimen was primary lung tumor tissue. These receptors originate from a donor aged 40 or older with non-small cell lung cancer.

Turning to this clone: An end of the junction does not agree with germline; a read error may underlie this. The chain employs TRBV5-1 and TRBJ2-6, with a weak D call TRBD1 (5 bases). This CDR3 is 14 amino acids long. The V gene's germline CDR1 is SGHRS and CDR2 YFSETQ. In nucleotides, the CDR3 is TGCGCCAGCACCCAGGGCTCTGGGGCCAACATCCTGACTTTC. Translating gives CASTQGSGANILTF.

V and J are TRBV7-2 and TRBJ2-3; 10 nucleotides agree with TRBD2. J gave up 1 base and V 5 bases, and 6 bases lay outside the gene matches. Germline CDR1 SGHTA, CDR2 FQGNSA. This CDR3 is built from 16 residues. CDR3 nucleotide sequence: TGTGCCAGCAGCCACAGCGGGGGGGCCGGCACAGATACGCAGTATTTT. Protein product: CASSHSGGAGTDTQYF. Full variable domain (remainder filled in from reference TRBV7-2 and TRBJ2-3): GAGVSQSPSNKVTEKGKDVELRCDPISGHTALYWYRQSLGQGLEFLIYFQGNSAPDKSGLPSDRFSAERTGGSVSTLTIQRTQQEDSAVYLCASSHSGGAGTDTQYFGPGTRLTVL.

Within the sample, this clone is large (0.1 to 1%). The V gene is TRBV7-6, the J gene TRBJ2-5, with 10 nucleotides matching TRBD2. Germline loops: CDR1 SGHVS, CDR2 FNYEAQ. Trimming took 5 bases from V and 4 from J; bases not matched to a gene: 7. The CDR3 covers 15 residues. The CDR3 region has the DNA TGTGCCAGCAGCCAGGCGAGACTAGCGGGAGAGACCCAGTACTTC. Its translation is CASSQARLAGETQYF.

V and J are TRBV6-5 and TRBJ1-5; maybe TRBD1 (6 bases). CDR3 length: 14 amino acids. V lost 2 bases, J lost 3 bases, and 8 bases lay in between. Germline assignment: CDR1 MNHEY and CDR2 SVGAGI. The CDR3 sequence is CASSYGGTNQPQHF. The DNA of the CDR3 is TGTGCCAGCAGTTACGGGGGCACCAATCAGCCCCAGCATTTT.

The chain recombines TRBV9 with TRBJ2-2; 12 nucleotides line up with TRBD2. The CDR3 loop spans 15 amino acids. Germline CDR1 is SGDLS and CDR2 is YYNGEE. Trimming removed 6 bases from V and 7 bases from J; junction bases left unmatched: 7. DNA for the CDR3: TGTGCCAGCACTCCCACTAGCGGGGGGATCGGGGAGCTGTTTTTT. The encoded protein is CASTPTSGGIGELFF.

The chain is built from TRBV4-3 and TRBJ1-5; TRBD1 is a possible D gene (5 bases). This CDR3 has 15 residues. Germline V gene data show CDR1 as LGHNA and CDR2 as YSLEER. Between the trimmed V and J ends, which lost 0 bases and 6 bases, there was a span of 12 bases. Written as DNA, the CDR3 is TGCGCCAGCAGCCAAGACGTCATTGGGGGTCAGCCCCAGCATTTT. Its protein product is CASSQDVIGGQPQHF.

The sample holds a few counts of this clone. This chain uses TRBV4-2 with TRBJ1-6, with D unclear. CDR1 is LGHNA and CDR2 is YNFKEQ in the germline V gene. Trimming removed 1 base at V and 12 bases at J, with 13 bases between. The CDR3 contains 14 residues. Here the CDR3 reads CASSQAIQAGPLHF. In DNA, the CDR3 is TGTGCCAGCAGCCAAGCCATCCAAGCGGGACCCCTCCACTTT.

V gene TRBV7-2 combines with J gene TRBJ1-5, with D maybe TRBD1 (6 bases). Trimming removed 3 bases from V and 6 bases from J, with 15 bases in between. In germline, CDR1 is SGHTA, CDR2 FQGNSA. This CDR3 comprises 15 residues. The CDR3, as DNA: TGTGCCAGCAGCTTCCGCAGGGGCGCCGGTCAGCCCCAGCATTTT. This codes for CASSFRRGAGQPQHF.

V gene TRBV6-5 combines with J gene TRBJ2-3; TRBD1 matches at 9 bases. In germline, CDR1 is MNHEY, CDR2 SVGAGI. This CDR3 comprises 15 residues. The V segment lost 9 bases and the J segment 3 bases; nucleotides outside the gene matches: 10. Here the CDR3 reads CASRYRDRVTDTQYF. The CDR3 nucleotides read TGTGCCAGTAGGTACCGGGACAGGGTAACAGATACGCAGTATTTT.

This clone was found a few times. This rearrangement joins TRBV7-2 to TRBJ2-1; D remains ambiguous. CDR1 is SGHTA and CDR2 is FQGNSA in the germline V gene. The ends were cut back, 2 bases at V and 3 bases at J, with 5 bases in the middle. This CDR3 has 13 residues. CDR3 bases: TGTGCCAGCAGCTTAATTTTCTACAATGAGCAGTTCTTC. It specifies CASSLIFYNEQFF.

Points on this clone: A junction boundary mismatches the germline segment, possibly from a read error. The chain joins TRBV4-2 to TRBJ2-5; D unclear. This CDR3 has 16 amino acids. Germline V gene sequence: CDR1 LGHNA, CDR2 YNFKEQ. In DNA form, the CDR3 reads TGTGCCAGCAGCCAATCCTCCTCGCGGCTACAAGAGACCCAATACTTC. Translating it yields CASSQSSSRLQETQYF.

A few counts support this clone. The V gene is TRBV4-3, the J gene TRBJ2-3; 10 positions agree with TRBD2. The V gene's germline CDR1 is LGHNA and CDR2 YSLEER. The junction had 2 bases not matched to a gene; V was cut back by 2 bases and J by 3 bases. There are 15 residues in the CDR3. CDR3 DNA: TGCGCCAGCAGCCAACTAGCGGGGGAGACAGATACGCAGTATTTT. Its protein is CASSQLAGETDTQYF.

The chain is built from TRBV30 and TRBJ1-3, with unresolved D. Germline V gene data show CDR1 as GTSNPN and CDR2 as SVGIG (reference sequence). The CDR3 is made up of 14 amino acids. The ends were cut back, 0 bases at V and 3 bases at J, with 9 bases in the middle. This CDR3 is CAWSVLGVGNTIYF. CDR3 nucleotide sequence: TGTGCCTGGAGTGTACTGGGTGTTGGAAACACCATATATTTT.

V is TRBV4-1 and J is TRBJ2-7; 7 bases fit TRBD1. Losses at the gene ends were 1 base for V and 5 bases for J; bases not matched to a gene: 8. Germline V gene sequence: CDR1 MGHRA, CDR2 YSYEKL. This CDR3 contains 15 residues. For the CDR3, the DNA is TGCGCCAGCAGCCAAGCCCCAAGACAGGGAAACGAGCAGTACTTC. The encoded protein is CASSQAPRQGNEQYF.

As concerns this clone: A junction boundary mismatches the germline segment, possibly from a read error. The chain joins TRBV27 to TRBJ2-3; the D gene is possibly TRBD1 (6 bases). Per the germline V gene, CDR1 is MNHEY and CDR2 is SMNVEV (reference sequence). The CDR3 is 15 residues long. CDR3 bases: TGTGTCAGCTTGTTAACAGGGTTTGACACAGATACGCAGTATTTT. Its protein is CVSLLTGFDTDTQYF.

This chain joins TRBV2 and TRBJ1-1; D is uncertain. This CDR3 spans 10 amino acids. Germline CDR1 SNHLY, CDR2 FYNNEI. Trimming stripped 7 bases from V and 7 bases from J, with 7 bases between. In DNA form, the CDR3 reads TGTGCCAGCATGCATCTTGAAGCTTTCTTT. This codes for CASMHLEAFF.

The V call is TRBV7-6, the J call TRBJ1-1; 10 bases fit TRBD1. Germline trimming cut 5 bases from V and 0 bases from J; bases unmatched to any gene: 9. Germline lookup yields CDR1 SGHVS and CDR2 FNYEAQ. The CDR3 covers 17 residues. This CDR3 is CASSPGTGDPLNTEAFF. The CDR3 DNA is TGTGCCAGCAGCCCCGGGACAGGGGATCCCCTGAACACTGAAGCTTTCTTT.

The genes are TRBV9 and TRBJ1-5, with unresolved D. This CDR3 has 16 amino acids. The V and J ends lost 3 bases and 0 bases respectively, with 13 bases between them. Germline CDR1 SGDLS, CDR2 YYNGEE. Here the CDR3 DNA reads TGTGCCAGCAGCGCCAGCGGGAGAAATAGCAATCAGCCCCAGCATTTT. Amino acid sequence: CASSASGRNSNQPQHF.

This clone was seen a few times. V is TRBV7-9 and J is TRBJ1-4; TRBD1 matches at 11 bases. This CDR3 region has 17 residues. V lost 7 bases to trimming and J lost 5 bases; unmatched junction nucleotides: 12. Per germline, CDR1 SEHNR and CDR2 FQNEAQ (reference sequence). CDR3 DNA sequence: TGTGCCAGCAACCCGGGACAGGGGGGAGGTTCAAATGAAAAACTGTTTTTT. Translating gives CASNPGQGGGSNEKLFF.

This chain uses TRBV18 with TRBJ2-7, with 10 bases that match TRBD1. Germline values: CDR1 KGHSH, CDR2 LQKENI. The CDR3 is made up of 18 amino acids. Trimming at V came to 3 bases and at J to 3 bases, leaving 14 bases not matched to a gene. The CDR3 sequence is CASSPGSVAGQGRYEQYF. The CDR3 bases are TGTGCCAGCTCACCGGGATCCGTCGCGGGACAGGGGCGCTACGAGCAGTACTTC.